These 6 T cell receptor beta chains originate from one sample sequenced in a study of identifying expanded T cells in peripheral blood. The repertoire was sequenced with immunoSEQ multiplex PCR; TCRdb's copy has only in-frame clones and lacks some. The sample yields 100,000 or so clones, more than 70% seen once. The sample taken for sequencing was blood. The receptors derive from a person aged 18 to 75 in good health.

The V gene is TRBV25-1, the J gene TRBJ2-5; 11 bases match TRBD2. Germline trimming cut 7 bases from V and 3 bases from J; bases unmatched to any gene: 7. Germline V gene lookup returns CDR1 MGHDK and CDR2 SYGVNS. CDR3 length: 15 amino acids. The CDR3 loop is CASTPGTSGEETQYF. CDR3 coding DNA: TGTGCCAGCACGCCCGGGACTAGCGGTGAAGAGACCCAGTACTTC.

V gene TRBV5-1 combines with J gene TRBJ2-7; TRBD1 is a possible D gene (5 bases). CDR3 length equals 14 residues. V was shortened by 0 bases and J by 3 bases, with 10 bases between the two germline ends. Germline CDR1 SGHRS, CDR2 YFSETQ. The CDR3 region is CASSLGPTGYEQYF. CDR3 sequence (DNA): TGCGCCAGCAGCTTGGGTCCCACAGGCTACGAGCAGTACTTC.

This clone came up once. This chain connects TRBV28 to TRBJ1-5; 7 nucleotides match TRBD1. Germline V CDR1 and CDR2: MDHEN, SYDVKM. V lost 3 bases, J lost 4 bases, and 9 bases stayed unmatched. The CDR3 is 16 amino acids. The CDR3, as DNA: TGTGCCAGCAGTTTTCCGAATGGACAGGCTAATCAGCCCCAGCATTTT. Translating gives CASSFPNGQANQPQHF.

This chain uses TRBV27 with TRBJ1-5; a possible D gene is TRBD1 (6 bases). Per the germline V gene, CDR1 is MNHEY and CDR2 is SMNVEV (reference sequence). V was trimmed by 6 bases and J by 5 bases, leaving 20 bases between them. This CDR3 is 16 amino acids long. The CDR3 DNA reads as TGTGCCAGCAGCCAGCCCCGGGGGGGCGTTTATCAGCCCCAGCATTTT. Its protein product is CASSQPRGGVYQPQHF.

The chain has TRBV18 and TRBJ1-2; TRBD1 is a possible D gene (5 bases). CDR3 size: 14 residues. Between the trimmed V and J ends, which lost 2 bases and 10 bases, there was a span of 17 bases. The germline V gene has CDR1 KGHSH and CDR2 LQKENI. CDR3 in amino acids: CASSPDRDVLFYTF. In DNA form, the CDR3 reads TGTGCCAGCTCACCAGACCGGGACGTCCTATTCTACACCTTC.

The chain recombines TRBV7-3 with TRBJ2-7; either TRBD1 or TRBD2 may supply D (5 bases each). Germline V lookup: CDR1 SGHTA, CDR2 FQGTGA. This CDR3 has 15 amino acids. Trimming removed 5 bases from V and 3 bases from J, with 17 bases in between. The CDR3 coding sequence is TGTGCCAGCAGCCTCCTCTCCGGGACCGGCTACGAGCAGTACTTC. It specifies CASSLLSGTGYEQYF.